This is a list of T cell receptor beta chains from one sample in a study of blood T cells in healthy people across ages. Via MiXCR, TCRdb re-called the 5' RACE reads, giving one row per CDR3 protein. The sample includes some 790,000 distinct CDR3 sequences, 29% of them seen just once. Input material: blood. The source is a woman older than 75 in good health. CDR3s include the opening cysteine and the closing phenylalanine or tryptophan. The order of the fields is D gene, clone size, V gene, J gene, CDR3 protein, CDR3 DNA. The D gene is left open where the match is weak. Clone size is shown for a subset of rows, as once, few, many or a class of expanded clone.

>TRBD2|NA|TRBV7-2|TRBJ2-1
CASSKRGTSGKGNEQFF
TGTGCCAGCAGCAAGCGGGGGACTAGCGGGAAGGGCAATGAGCAGTTCTTC
>NA|many|TRBV7-9|TRBJ2-7
CALGQGSYEQYF
TGTGCCCTGGGGCAGGGATCCTACGAGCAGTACTTC
>NA|few|TRBV25-1|TRBJ2-3
CASSSTPGAGPLGDTQYF
TGTGCCAGCAGTTCGACTCCAGGGGCAGGTCCCCTGGGAGATACGCAGTATTTT
>TRBD1|many|TRBV6-6|TRBJ2-6
CASSPGQGSGANVLTF
TGTGCCAGCAGTCCGGGACAGGGGTCTGGGGCCAACGTCCTGACTTTC
>NA|NA|TRBV20-1|TRBJ1-1
CSAVDKVGRASMNTEAFF
TGCAGTGCGGTCGACAAGGTCGGGAGAGCATCCATGAACACTGAAGCTTTCTTT
>NA|NA|TRBV18|TRBJ1-2
CASSPFDSLLYGYTF
TGTGCCAGCTCACCATTTGACAGCCTACTCTATGGCTACACCTTC
>NA|NA|TRBV7-9|TRBJ1-2
CARSFEGREYGYTF
TGTGCCCGCAGCTTTGAGGGGCGGGAATATGGCTACACCTTC
>TRBD2|many|TRBV6-6|TRBJ2-5
CASSYRGGPQETQYF
TGTGCCAGCAGTTATCGGGGGGGGCCGCAAGAGACCCAGTACTTC
>NA|many|TRBV14|TRBJ2-5
CASSLFLGRETQYF
TGTGCCAGCAGCCTTTTTCTGGGCCGGGAGACCCAGTACTTC
>NA|many|TRBV7-2|TRBJ1-2
CASSRQRSAVYYGYTF
TGTGCCAGCAGCCGACAGAGAAGTGCGGTGTACTATGGCTACACCTTC
>NA|NA|TRBV28|TRBJ2-7
CASRGGRLWLEQYF
TGTGCCAGCCGTGGCGGGCGGTTGTGGTTGGAGCAGTACTTC
>NA|few|TRBV12-3/TRBV12-4|TRBJ1-1
CASSFAGYTEAFF
TGTGCCAGCAGTTTCGCAGGGTACACTGAAGCTTTCTTT
>NA|many|TRBV7-9|TRBJ1-2
CASSLGTGRGYGYTF
TGTGCCAGCAGCTTAGGAACAGGTCGGGGCTATGGCTACACCTTC
>NA|NA|TRBV6-6|TRBJ2-7
CASTTLPDGVYEQYF
TGTGCCAGCACCACCCTTCCGGACGGGGTTTACGAGCAGTACTTC
>NA|many|TRBV7-2|TRBJ2-1
CASSAYRVLGEQFF
TGTGCCAGCAGCGCCTACAGGGTTCTGGGTGAGCAGTTCTTC
>NA|many|TRBV5-1|TRBJ1-1
CASRPIDRLNTEAFF
TGCGCCAGCAGGCCTATCGACAGACTGAACACTGAAGCTTTCTTT
>NA|NA|TRBV20-1|TRBJ2-3
CSARQISGYTDTQYF
TGCAGTGCTCGTCAAATTAGCGGCTACACAGATACGCAGTATTTT
>TRBD2|many|TRBV12-3/TRBV12-4|TRBJ2-1
CASSLGGGFYEQFF
TGTGCCAGCAGTTTAGGCGGGGGGTTCTATGAGCAGTTCTTC
>NA|few|TRBV5-1|TRBJ2-2
CASSLTSNIGELFF
TGCGCCAGCAGCCTTACTAGTAACATCGGGGAGCTGTTTTTT
>TRBD1|NA|TRBV20-1|TRBJ2-1
CSARSGTGSYNEQFF
TGCAGTGCTAGATCAGGGACAGGCTCCTACAATGAGCAGTTCTTC
>NA|many|TRBV28|TRBJ2-7
CASSSPERGQYF
TGTGCCAGCAGTTCTCCTGAGAGGGGGCAGTACTTC
>NA|many|TRBV7-2|TRBJ2-7
CASSLAKLGGLYEQYF
TGTGCCAGCAGCTTAGCGAAGTTGGGGGGCCTCTACGAGCAGTACTTC
>NA|many|TRBV20-1|TRBJ1-2
CSARELNYGYTF
TGCAGTGCTAGAGAGCTTAACTATGGCTACACCTTC
>TRBD2|once|TRBV6-5|TRBJ2-3
CASSYSSSGREFTDTQYF
TGTGCCAGCAGTTACTCGAGTAGCGGGAGGGAGTTTACAGATACGCAGTATTTT
>TRBD1|few|TRBV28|TRBJ2-5
CASSENLGTAGTQYF
TGTGCCAGCAGTGAAAACCTCGGGACAGCAGGGACCCAGTACTTC
>NA|few|TRBV7-2|TRBJ1-2
CASSSSGQANYGYTF
TGTGCCAGCAGCTCTTCGGGACAAGCTAACTATGGCTACACCTTC
>NA|few|TRBV24-1|TRBJ2-2
CATKGDPNTGELFF
TGTGCCACCAAGGGAGACCCGAACACCGGGGAGCTGTTTTTT
>NA|many|TRBV20-1|TRBJ1-2
CSAFYSSSYGYTF
TGCAGTGCTTTTTACAGTAGTTCCTATGGCTACACCTTC
>TRBD1|NA|TRBV7-2|TRBJ1-1
CASSLGGGWNTEAFF
TGTGCCAGCAGCTTAGGAGGGGGCTGGAACACTGAAGCTTTCTTT
>TRBD1|NA|TRBV29-1|TRBJ1-1
CSVQGGRGTEAFF
TGCAGCGTGCAAGGGGGCAGGGGCACTGAAGCTTTCTTT
>NA|many|TRBV5-1|TRBJ2-1
CASSLAFPGEQFF
TGCGCCAGCAGCTTGGCTTTTCCTGGGGAGCAGTTCTTC
>NA|few|TRBV20-1|TRBJ2-4
CSASGAGAVAKNIQYF
TGCAGTGCTAGTGGTGCGGGGGCCGTAGCCAAAAACATTCAGTACTTC
>NA|many|TRBV9|TRBJ2-5
CASSVGTGRETQYF
TGTGCCAGCAGCGTAGGAACAGGTAGAGAGACCCAGTACTTC
>TRBD1|many|TRBV7-9|TRBJ1-1
CASSLQGAGNTEAFF
TGTGCCAGCAGCTTACAGGGGGCTGGTAACACTGAAGCTTTCTTT
>NA|NA|TRBV7-2|TRBJ2-7
CASSLGFGVASHEQYF
TGTGCCAGCAGCTTAGGTTTCGGGGTAGCGTCCCACGAGCAGTACTTC
>NA|few|TRBV25-1|TRBJ1-1
CASSEELRYTEAFF
TGTGCCAGCAGTGAGGAATTGCGATACACTGAAGCTTTCTTT
>TRBD2|NA|TRBV9|TRBJ2-1
CASDARGGGGNEQFF
TGTGCCAGCGACGCTCGGGGTGGGGGAGGGAATGAGCAGTTCTTC
>TRBD1|NA|TRBV12-3/TRBV12-4|TRBJ2-5
CASSQGTEQETQYF
TGTGCCAGCAGTCAAGGGACAGAACAAGAGACCCAGTACTTC
>NA|many|TRBV20-1|TRBJ1-2
CSAWTASYGYTF
TGCAGTGCTTGGACAGCCAGCTATGGCTACACCTTC
>TRBD2|NA|TRBV7-8|TRBJ2-3
CASRPAGVGDTQYF
TGTGCCAGCAGGCCAGCGGGAGTCGGAGATACGCAGTATTTT
>NA|many|TRBV7-2|TRBJ2-7
CASSFTGTDYEQYF
TGTGCCAGCAGCTTCACCGGGACGGACTACGAGCAGTACTTC
>TRBD1|many|TRBV25-1|TRBJ1-2
CASRGQLEGYTF
TGTGCCAGCCGGGGACAGTTAGAAGGCTACACCTTC